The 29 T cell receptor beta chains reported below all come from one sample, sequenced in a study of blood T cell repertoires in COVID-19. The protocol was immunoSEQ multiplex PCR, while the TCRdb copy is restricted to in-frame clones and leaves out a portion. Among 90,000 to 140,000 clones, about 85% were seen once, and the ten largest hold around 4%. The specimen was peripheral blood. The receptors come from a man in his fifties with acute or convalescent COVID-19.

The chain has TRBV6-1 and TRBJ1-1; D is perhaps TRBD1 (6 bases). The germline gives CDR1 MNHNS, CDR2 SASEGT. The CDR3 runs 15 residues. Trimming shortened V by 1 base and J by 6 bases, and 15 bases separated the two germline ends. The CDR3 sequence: CASSEVVQGRSEAFF. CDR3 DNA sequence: TGTGCCAGCAGTGAAGTTGTTCAGGGGCGCTCTGAAGCTTTCTTT.

The CDR3 here is CATSRGGTQTGTWSEQYF. DNA for the CDR3: TGTGCCACCAGCAGAGGGGGGACGCAGACAGGAACTTGGTCCGAGCAGTACTTC. The chain links TRBV15 to TRBJ2-7, with TRBD1 as a possible D gene (6 bases). The CDR3 loop spans 18 amino acids. The V gene's germline CDR1 is LNHNV and CDR2 YYDKDF (reference sequence). Trimming removed 1 base from V and 6 bases from J, with 25 bases in between.

The CDR3 DNA is TGTGCCAGCAGTTATTCGGACACCACCTGCGAGCAGTACTTC. Encoded protein: CASSYSDTTCEQYF. The chain carries TRBV6-5 and TRBJ2-7, with D possibly TRBD1 on 5 matching bases. The length of the CDR3 is 14 residues. Looked up from germline, CDR1 is MNHEY and CDR2 is SVGAGI. V dropped 3 bases and J dropped 6 bases, with 15 bases sitting between them.

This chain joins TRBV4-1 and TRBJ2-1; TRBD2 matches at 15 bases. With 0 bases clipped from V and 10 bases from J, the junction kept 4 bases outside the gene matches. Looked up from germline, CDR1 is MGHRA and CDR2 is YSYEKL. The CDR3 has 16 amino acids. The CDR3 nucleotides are TGCGCCAGCAGCCAAGAACCGGGACTAGCGGGGGGAGAGCAGTTCTTC. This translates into CASSQEPGLAGGEQFF.

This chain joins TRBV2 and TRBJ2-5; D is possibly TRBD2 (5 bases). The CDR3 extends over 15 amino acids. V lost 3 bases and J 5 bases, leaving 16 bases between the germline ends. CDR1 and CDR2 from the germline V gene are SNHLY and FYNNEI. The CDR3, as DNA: TGTGCCAGCAGTGACCTGAGGGCTGTAGGGGAGACCCAGTACTTC. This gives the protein CASSDLRAVGETQYF.

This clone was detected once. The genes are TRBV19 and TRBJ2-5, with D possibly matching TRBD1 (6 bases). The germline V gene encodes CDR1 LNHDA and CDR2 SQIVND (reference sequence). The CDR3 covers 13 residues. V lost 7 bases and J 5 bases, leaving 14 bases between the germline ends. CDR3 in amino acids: CASKLRGGETQYF. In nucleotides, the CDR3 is TGTGCCAGTAAACTCAGGGGCGGGGAGACCCAGTACTTC.

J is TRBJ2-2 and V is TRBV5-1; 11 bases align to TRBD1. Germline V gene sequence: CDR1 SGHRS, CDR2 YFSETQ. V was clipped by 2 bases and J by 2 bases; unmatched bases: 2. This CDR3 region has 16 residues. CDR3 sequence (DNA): TGCGCCAGCAGCTTCGGGACAGGGGGAAACACCGGGGAGCTGTTTTTT. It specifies CASSFGTGGNTGELFF.

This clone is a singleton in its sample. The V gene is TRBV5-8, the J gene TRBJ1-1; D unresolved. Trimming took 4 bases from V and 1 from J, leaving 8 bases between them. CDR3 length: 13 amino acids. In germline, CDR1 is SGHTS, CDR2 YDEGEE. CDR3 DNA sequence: TGTGCCAGCAGCGATTACAGGAACACTGAAGCTTTCTTT. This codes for CASSDYRNTEAFF. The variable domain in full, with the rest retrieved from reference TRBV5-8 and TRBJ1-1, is EAGVTQSPTHLIKTRGQQATLRCSPISGHTSVYWYQQALGLGLQFLLWYDEGEERNRGNFPPRFSGRQFPNYSSELNVNALELEDSALYLCASSDYRNTEAFFGQGTRLTVV.

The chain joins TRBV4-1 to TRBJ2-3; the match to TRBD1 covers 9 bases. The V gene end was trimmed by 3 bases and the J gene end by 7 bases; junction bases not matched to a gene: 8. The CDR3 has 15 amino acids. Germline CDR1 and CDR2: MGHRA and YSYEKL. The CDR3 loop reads CASSQAGTGIYTQYF. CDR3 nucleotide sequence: TGCGCCAGCAGCCAGGCCGGGACAGGGATCTATACGCAGTATTTT.

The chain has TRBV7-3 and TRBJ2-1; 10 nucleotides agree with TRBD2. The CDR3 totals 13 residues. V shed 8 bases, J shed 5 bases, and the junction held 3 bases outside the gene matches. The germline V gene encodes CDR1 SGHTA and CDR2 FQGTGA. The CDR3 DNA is TGTGCCAGCGGGCTAGCGGGAGACAATGAGCAGTTCTTC. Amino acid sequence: CASGLAGDNEQFF.

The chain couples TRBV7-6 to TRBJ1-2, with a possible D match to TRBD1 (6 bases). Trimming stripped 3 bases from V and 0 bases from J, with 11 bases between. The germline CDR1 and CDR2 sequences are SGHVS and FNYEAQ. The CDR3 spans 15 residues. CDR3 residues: CASSFRQESNYGYTF. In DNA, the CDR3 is TGTGCCAGCAGCTTCCGACAGGAGTCTAACTATGGCTACACCTTC.

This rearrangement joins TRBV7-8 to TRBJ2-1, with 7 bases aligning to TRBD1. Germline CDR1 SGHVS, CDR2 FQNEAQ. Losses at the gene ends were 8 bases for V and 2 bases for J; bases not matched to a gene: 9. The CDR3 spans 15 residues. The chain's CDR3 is CASGSNRGAYNEQFF. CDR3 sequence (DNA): TGTGCCAGCGGCTCAAACAGGGGTGCCTACAATGAGCAGTTCTTC.

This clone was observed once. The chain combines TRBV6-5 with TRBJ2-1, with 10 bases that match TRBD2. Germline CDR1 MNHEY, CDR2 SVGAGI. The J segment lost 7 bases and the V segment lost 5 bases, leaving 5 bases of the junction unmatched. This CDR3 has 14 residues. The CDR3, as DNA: TGTGCCAGCAGTAGGACTAGCGGAGAAAATGAGCAGTTCTTC. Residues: CASSRTSGENEQFF.

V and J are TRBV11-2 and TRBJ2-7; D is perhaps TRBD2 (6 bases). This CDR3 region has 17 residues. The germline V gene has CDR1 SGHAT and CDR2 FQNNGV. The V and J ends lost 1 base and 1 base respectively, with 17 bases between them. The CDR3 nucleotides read TGTGCCAGCAGCTTAGCCCCTGGGGGGAGTGGATCCTACGAGCAGTACTTC. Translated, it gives CASSLAPGGSGSYEQYF.

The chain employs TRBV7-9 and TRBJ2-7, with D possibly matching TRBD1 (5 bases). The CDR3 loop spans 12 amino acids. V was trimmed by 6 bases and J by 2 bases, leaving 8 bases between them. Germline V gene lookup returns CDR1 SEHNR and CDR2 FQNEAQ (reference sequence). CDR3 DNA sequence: TGTGCCAGCAGGTCAGGGACCTACGAGCAGTACTTC. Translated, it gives CASRSGTYEQYF.

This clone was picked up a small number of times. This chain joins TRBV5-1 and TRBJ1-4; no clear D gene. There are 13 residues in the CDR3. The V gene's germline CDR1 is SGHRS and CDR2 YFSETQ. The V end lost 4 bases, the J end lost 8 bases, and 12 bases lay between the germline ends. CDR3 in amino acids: CASSGGSKEKLFF. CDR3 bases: TGCGCCAGCAGCGGCGGGAGCAAAGAAAAACTGTTTTTT.

The DNA for the CDR3 is TGTGCCAGCAGCCAAGTCCGGACAGGGTGGTATGAAAAACTGTTTTTT. Translated: CASSQVRTGWYEKLFF. The V and J genes are TRBV14 and TRBJ1-4, with TRBD1 identical over 8 bases. This CDR3 is built from 16 residues. After removal of 1 base from V and 6 bases from J, the junction contained 7 bases not matched to a gene. Germline CDR1 reads SGHDN; CDR2 reads FVKESK.

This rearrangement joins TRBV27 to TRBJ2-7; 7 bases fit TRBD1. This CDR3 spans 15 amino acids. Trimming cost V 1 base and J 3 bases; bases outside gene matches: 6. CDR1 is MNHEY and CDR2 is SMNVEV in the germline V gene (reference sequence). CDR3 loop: CASSLFSRDSYEQYF. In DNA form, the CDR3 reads TGTGCCAGCAGTTTATTCAGCCGGGACAGCTACGAGCAGTACTTC.

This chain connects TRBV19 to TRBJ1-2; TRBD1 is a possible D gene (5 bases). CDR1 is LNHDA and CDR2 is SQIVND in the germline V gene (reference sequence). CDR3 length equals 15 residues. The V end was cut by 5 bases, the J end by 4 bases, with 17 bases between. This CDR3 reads CASSSQGYSTYGYTF. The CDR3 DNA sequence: TGTGCCAGTAGTTCTCAGGGATACTCCACCTATGGCTACACCTTC.

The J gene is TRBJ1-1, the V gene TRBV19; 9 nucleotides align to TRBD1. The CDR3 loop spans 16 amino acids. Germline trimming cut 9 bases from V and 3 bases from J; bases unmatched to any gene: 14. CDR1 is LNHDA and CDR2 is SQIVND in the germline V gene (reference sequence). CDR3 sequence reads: CASLRTGGIEYTEAFF. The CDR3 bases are TGTGCCAGCCTCCGAACAGGGGGCATAGAGTACACTGAAGCTTTCTTT.

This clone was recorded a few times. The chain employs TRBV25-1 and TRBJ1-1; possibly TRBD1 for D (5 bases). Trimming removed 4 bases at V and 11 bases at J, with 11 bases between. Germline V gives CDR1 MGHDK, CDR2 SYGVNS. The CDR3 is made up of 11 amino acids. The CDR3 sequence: CASSGGEGAFF. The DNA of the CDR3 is TGTGCCAGCAGTGGGGGGGAAGGGGCTTTCTTT.

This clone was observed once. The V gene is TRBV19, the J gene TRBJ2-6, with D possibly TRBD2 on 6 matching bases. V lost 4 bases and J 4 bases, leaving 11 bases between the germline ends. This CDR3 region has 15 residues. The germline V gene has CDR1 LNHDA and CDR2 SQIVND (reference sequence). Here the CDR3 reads CASSSGTSGANVLTF. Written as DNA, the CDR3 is TGTGCCAGTAGTAGCGGGACCTCCGGGGCCAACGTCCTGACTTTC.

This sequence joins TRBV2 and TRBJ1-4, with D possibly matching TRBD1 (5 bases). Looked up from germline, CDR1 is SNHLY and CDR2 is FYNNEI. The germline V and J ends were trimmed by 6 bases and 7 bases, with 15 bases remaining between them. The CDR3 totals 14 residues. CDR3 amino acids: CASRVGEGSEKLFF. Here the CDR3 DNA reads TGTGCCAGCAGGGTGGGGGAGGGATCTGAAAAACTGTTTTTT.

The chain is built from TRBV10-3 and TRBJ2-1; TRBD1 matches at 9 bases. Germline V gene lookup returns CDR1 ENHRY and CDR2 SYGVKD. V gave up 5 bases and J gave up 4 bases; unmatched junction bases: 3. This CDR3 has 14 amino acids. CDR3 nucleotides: TGTGCCATCAGTACCGGGACAGGGTACAATGAGCAGTTCTTC. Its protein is CAISTGTGYNEQFF.

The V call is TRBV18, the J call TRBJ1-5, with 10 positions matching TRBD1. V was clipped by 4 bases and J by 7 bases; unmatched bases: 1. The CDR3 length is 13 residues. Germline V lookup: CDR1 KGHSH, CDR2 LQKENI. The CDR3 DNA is TGTGCCAGCTCACAGGACAGGGGGCAGCCCCAGCATTTT. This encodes CASSQDRGQPQHF.

CDR3 residues: CASSSPDRAIYGYTF. In nucleotides, the CDR3 is TGTGCCAGTAGTAGTCCGGACAGGGCCATCTATGGCTACACCTTC. This chain links TRBV19 with TRBJ1-2; 8 positions agree with TRBD1. The CDR3 totals 15 residues. Unmatched junction bases numbered 8, after V lost 4 bases and J lost 4 bases. Germline V gene data show CDR1 as LNHDA and CDR2 as SQIVND (reference sequence).

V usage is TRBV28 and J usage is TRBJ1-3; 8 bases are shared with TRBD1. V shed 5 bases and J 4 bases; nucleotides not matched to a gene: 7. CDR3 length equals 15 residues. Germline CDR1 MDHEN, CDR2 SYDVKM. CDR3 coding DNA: TGTGCCAGCAGTCAACAGGGGGTATCCGGAAACACCATATATTTT. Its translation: CASSQQGVSGNTIYF.

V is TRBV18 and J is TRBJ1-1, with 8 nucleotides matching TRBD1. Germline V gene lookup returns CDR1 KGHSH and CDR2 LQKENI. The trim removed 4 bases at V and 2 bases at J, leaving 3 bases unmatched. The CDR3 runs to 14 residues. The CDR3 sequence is CASSLGTGNTEAFF. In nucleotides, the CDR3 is TGTGCCAGCTCACTAGGGACAGGCAACACTGAAGCTTTCTTT.

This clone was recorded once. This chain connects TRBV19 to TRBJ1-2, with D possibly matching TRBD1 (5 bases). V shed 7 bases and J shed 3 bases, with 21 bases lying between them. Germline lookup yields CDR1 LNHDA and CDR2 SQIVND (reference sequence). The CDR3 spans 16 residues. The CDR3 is CASILDAGLEDYGYTF. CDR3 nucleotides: TGTGCCAGTATATTAGACGCAGGGTTAGAAGACTATGGCTACACCTTC.